The 11 T cell receptor beta chains given below trace back to one sample, sequenced in a study of CD8+ T cells in alopecia areata. The sequencing template was cDNA reverse transcribed from extracted RNA. Profiled with immunoSEQ multiplex PCR; TCRdb holds only in-frame clones, not every one. Of more than 100,000 clones in the sample, around three fifths are singletons; the top ten hold 4.5%. The sequenced sample was CD4+ T cells sorted from blood, obtained at week 0. All receptors come from a human donor with alopecia areata.

This chain joins TRBV5-4 and TRBJ1-6, with D perhaps TRBD1 (5 bases). Germline assignment: CDR1 SGHNT and CDR2 YYREEE (reference sequence). This CDR3 has 15 residues. Trimming took 0 bases from V and 8 from J, leaving 12 bases between them. The CDR3 loop is CASSLAGWEDSPLHF. CDR3 nucleotide sequence: TGTGCCAGCAGCTTGGCAGGGTGGGAAGATTCACCCCTCCACTTT.

V is TRBV9 and J is TRBJ2-3; D remains unclear. This CDR3 spans 16 amino acids. The germline V gene has CDR1 SGDLS and CDR2 YYNGEE. Trimming shortened V by 4 bases and J by 2 bases, and 17 bases separated the two germline ends. Here the CDR3 DNA reads TGTGCCAGCAGCCCCTTCACTTCGGGCCCCACAGATACGCAGTATTTT. This encodes CASSPFTSGPTDTQYF.

The chain combines TRBV4-1 with TRBJ1-2; D possibly corresponds to TRBD1 (5 bases). The CDR3 has 14 amino acids. Trimming pared 4 bases from V and 4 bases from J, leaving 13 bases between. Germline CDR1 MGHRA, CDR2 YSYEKL. The DNA of the CDR3 is TGCGCCAGCAGCCGGGACCCCAGGTCCTATGGCTACACCTTC. Encoded protein: CASSRDPRSYGYTF.

The chain employs TRBV19 and TRBJ2-2; no firm D call. V was clipped by 3 bases and J by 3 bases, with 8 bases between them. This CDR3 has 14 residues. The V gene's germline CDR1 is LNHDA and CDR2 SQIVND (reference sequence). CDR3 sequence: CASSISRDTGELFF. CDR3 nucleotide sequence: TGTGCCAGTAGTATCTCCAGAGACACCGGGGAGCTGTTTTTT. Full variable domain (outside the CDR3, taken from reference TRBV19 and TRBJ2-2): DGGITQSPKYLFRKEGQNVTLSCEQNLNHDAMYWYRQDPGQGLRLIYYSQIVNDFQKGDIAEGYSVSREKKESFPLTVTSAQKNPTAFYLCASSISRDTGELFFGEGSRLTVL.

V usage is TRBV2 and J usage is TRBJ1-1; no firm D call. The V end was cut by 11 bases, the J end by 0 bases, with 10 bases between. Germline CDR1 and CDR2: SNHLY and FYNNEI. The CDR3 covers 12 residues. The CDR3 loop is CARSNMNTEAFF. CDR3 coding DNA: TGTGCCCGCTCCAACATGAACACTGAAGCTTTCTTT. The variable domain in full, completed from reference TRBV2 and TRBJ1-1, reads EPEVTQTPSHQVTQMGQEVILRCVPISNHLYFYWYRQILGQKVEFLVSFYNNEISEKSEIFDDQFSVERPDGSNFTLKIRSTKLEDSAMYFCARSNMNTEAFFGQGTRLTVV.

The table lists this clone with a few counts. The chain joins TRBV2 to TRBJ1-3; D call uncertain. The ends were cut back, 2 bases at V and 10 bases at J, with 12 bases in the middle. Germline V lookup: CDR1 SNHLY, CDR2 FYNNEI. The CDR3 is 13 amino acids. CDR3 residues: CASSESGLKTIYF. The CDR3 DNA reads as TGTGCCAGCAGTGAATCCGGGCTAAAGACCATATATTTT.

The V call is TRBV5-1, the J call TRBJ2-7; D unclear. This CDR3 spans 13 amino acids. The V and J ends lost 0 bases and 3 bases respectively, with 7 bases between them. Germline V lookup: CDR1 SGHRS, CDR2 YFSETQ. The CDR3 nucleotides read TGCGCCAGCAGCTTGGAAATCGGCTACGAGCAGTACTTC. It is translated as CASSLEIGYEQYF.

The CDR3: CASSVGQVQETQYF. Here the CDR3 DNA reads TGTGCCAGCAGTGTGGGGCAGGTCCAAGAGACCCAGTACTTC. J is TRBJ2-5 and V is TRBV25-1; a weak D match, TRBD1 (5 bases). The length of the CDR3 is 14 residues. CDR1 MGHDK and CDR2 SYGVNS come from the germline V gene. V was pared by 4 bases and J by 1 base, with 10 bases between.

This clone was detected only once. The chain carries TRBV9 and TRBJ2-3, with D perhaps matching TRBD2 (5 bases). This CDR3 is built from 16 residues. Germline V gene lookup returns CDR1 SGDLS and CDR2 YYNGEE. Trimming shortened V by 0 bases and J by 2 bases, and 13 bases separated the two germline ends. CDR3 in amino acids: CASSVEAGAFTDTQYF. Written as DNA, the CDR3 is TGTGCCAGCAGCGTAGAGGCGGGCGCCTTCACAGATACGCAGTATTTT.

This clone was seen only a few times. The chain couples TRBV19 to TRBJ1-2; D might be TRBD1 (6 bases). V shed 2 bases and J shed 6 bases, with 16 bases lying between them. The length of the CDR3 is 15 residues. Germline CDR1 reads LNHDA; CDR2 reads SQIVND (reference sequence). The CDR3 loop reads CASSIHVQGGDGYTF. CDR3 in DNA: TGTGCCAGTAGTATACACGTACAGGGAGGAGATGGCTACACCTTC.

This rearrangement joins TRBV6-5 to TRBJ2-7, with TRBD1 matching over 7 bases. The CDR3 is 15 amino acids. J lost 0 bases, V lost 0 bases, and 2 bases had no gene match. Germline CDR1 and CDR2: MNHEY and SVGAGI. CDR3 sequence reads: CASSYSRDSSYEQYF. DNA for the CDR3: TGTGCCAGCAGTTACTCAAGGGACAGCTCCTACGAGCAGTACTTC.